This T cell receptor (beta chain) was sequenced for a study of stem cell transplantation in POMP-related autoinflammatory disease. Study-level information: CD8+ T cells were low and CD4+ cells naive-skewed before transplant. Neutrophil and platelet engraftment from the graft donor was 100% through one year after transplant.

About this clone itself: The antigen is undetermined.

The V segment lost 4 bases and the J segment 6 bases; nucleotides outside the gene matches: 9. There are 16 residues in the CDR3. CDR1 is SGHRS, CDR2 YFSETQ, per germline. Method: immunoSEQ multiplex PCR; TCRdb's copy keeps in-frame clones and lacks some. The table records roughly 68,000 clones, approximately 90% of them present only once. PRAID combined immunodeficiency and autoinflammation. Points from the study as a whole: Across all analyzed T-cell subsets, patients with PRAID tended toward reduced diversity and increased clonality.

The sequenced sample was CD4+ T cells from PBMCs, obtained after stem cell transplantation. The chain joins TRBV5-1 to TRBJ2-1; TRBD2 matches at 11 bases. This TCR derives from a human patient with POMP-related autoinflammation and immune dysregulation (PRAID). Some T cells may be supplied by the graft donor. The CDR3 here is CASSMGDSGRANEQFF. The CDR3 coding sequence is TGCGCCAGCAGCATGGGGGATAGCGGGAGGGCCAATGAGCAGTTCTTC.